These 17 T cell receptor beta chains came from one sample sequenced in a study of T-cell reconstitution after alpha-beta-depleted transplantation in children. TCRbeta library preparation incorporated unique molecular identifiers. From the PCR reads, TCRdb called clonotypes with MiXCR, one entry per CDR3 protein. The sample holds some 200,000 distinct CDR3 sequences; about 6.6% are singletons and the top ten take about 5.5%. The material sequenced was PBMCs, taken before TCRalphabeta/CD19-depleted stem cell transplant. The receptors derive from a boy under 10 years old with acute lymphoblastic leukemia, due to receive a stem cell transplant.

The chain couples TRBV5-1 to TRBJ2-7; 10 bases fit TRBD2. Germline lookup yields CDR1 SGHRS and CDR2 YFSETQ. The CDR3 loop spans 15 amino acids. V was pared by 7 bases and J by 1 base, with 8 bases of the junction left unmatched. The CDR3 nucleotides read TGCGCCAGCCGGCCTAGCGGGAGTCGATCCTACGAGCAGTACTTC. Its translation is CASRPSGSRSYEQYF.

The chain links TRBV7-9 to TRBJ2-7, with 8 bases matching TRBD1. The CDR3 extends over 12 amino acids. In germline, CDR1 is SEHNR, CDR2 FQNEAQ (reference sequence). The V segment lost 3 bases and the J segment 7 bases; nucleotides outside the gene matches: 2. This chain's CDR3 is CASSLTGEEQYF. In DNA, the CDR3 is TGTGCCAGCAGCTTGACAGGGGAAGAGCAGTACTTC.

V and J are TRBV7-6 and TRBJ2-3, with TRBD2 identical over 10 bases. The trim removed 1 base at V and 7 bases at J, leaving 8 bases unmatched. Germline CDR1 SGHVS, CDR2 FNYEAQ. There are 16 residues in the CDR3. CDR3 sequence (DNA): TGTGCCAGCAGCTTAGAGGCTAGCGGGAGTCGGAATACGCAGTATTTT. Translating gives CASSLEASGSRNTQYF.

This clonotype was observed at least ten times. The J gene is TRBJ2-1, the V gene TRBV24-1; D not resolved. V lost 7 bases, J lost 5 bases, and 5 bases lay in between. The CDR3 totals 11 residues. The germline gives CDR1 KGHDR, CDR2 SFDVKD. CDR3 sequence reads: CATSQDNEQFF. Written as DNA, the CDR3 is TGTGCCACCAGCCAGGACAATGAGCAGTTCTTC.

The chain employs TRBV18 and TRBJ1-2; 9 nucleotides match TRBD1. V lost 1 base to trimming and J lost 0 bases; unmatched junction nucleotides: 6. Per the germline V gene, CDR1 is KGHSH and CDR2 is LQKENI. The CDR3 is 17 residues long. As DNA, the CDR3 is TGTGCCAGCTCACCACAGCGGACAGGGGCCGCTAACTATGGCTACACCTTC. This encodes CASSPQRTGAANYGYTF.

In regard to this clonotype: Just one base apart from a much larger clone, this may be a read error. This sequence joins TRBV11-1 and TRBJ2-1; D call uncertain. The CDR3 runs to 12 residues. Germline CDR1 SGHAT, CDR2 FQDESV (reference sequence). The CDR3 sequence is CVSSLSMNEQFF. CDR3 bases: TGTGTCAGCAGCTTAAGCATGAATGAGCAGTTCTTC.

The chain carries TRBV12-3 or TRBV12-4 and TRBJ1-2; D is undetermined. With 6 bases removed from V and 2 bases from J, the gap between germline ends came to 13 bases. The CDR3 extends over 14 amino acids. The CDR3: CASSSPPLNYGYTF. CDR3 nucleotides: TGTGCCAGCAGCTCTCCCCCCCTAAACTATGGCTACACCTTC.

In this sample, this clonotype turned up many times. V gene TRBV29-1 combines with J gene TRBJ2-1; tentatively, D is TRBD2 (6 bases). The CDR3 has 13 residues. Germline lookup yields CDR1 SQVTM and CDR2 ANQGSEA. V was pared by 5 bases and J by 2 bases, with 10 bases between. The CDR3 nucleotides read TGCAGCGTTCCGGAGCGGGCCTACAATGAGCAGTTCTTC. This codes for CSVPERAYNEQFF.

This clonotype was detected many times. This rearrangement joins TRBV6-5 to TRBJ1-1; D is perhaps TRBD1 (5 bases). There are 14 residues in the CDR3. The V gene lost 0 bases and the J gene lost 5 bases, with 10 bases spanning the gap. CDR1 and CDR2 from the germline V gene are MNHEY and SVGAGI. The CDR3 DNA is TGTGCCAGCAGTTACTCAAAAAGGGGAACTGAAGCTTTCTTT. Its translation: CASSYSKRGTEAFF.

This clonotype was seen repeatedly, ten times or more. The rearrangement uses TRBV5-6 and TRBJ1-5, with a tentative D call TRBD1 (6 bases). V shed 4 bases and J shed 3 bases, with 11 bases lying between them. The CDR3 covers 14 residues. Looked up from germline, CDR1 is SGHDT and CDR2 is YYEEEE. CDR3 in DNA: TGTGCCAGCAGCCGCCGGGACATCAATCAGCCCCAGCATTTT. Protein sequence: CASSRRDINQPQHF.

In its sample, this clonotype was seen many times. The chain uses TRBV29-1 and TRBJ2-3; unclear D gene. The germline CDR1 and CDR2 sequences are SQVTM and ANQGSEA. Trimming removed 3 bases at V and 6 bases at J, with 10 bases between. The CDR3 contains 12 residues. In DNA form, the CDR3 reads TGCAGCGTTGAGGCAGCGCCGGATACGCAGTATTTT. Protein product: CSVEAAPDTQYF.

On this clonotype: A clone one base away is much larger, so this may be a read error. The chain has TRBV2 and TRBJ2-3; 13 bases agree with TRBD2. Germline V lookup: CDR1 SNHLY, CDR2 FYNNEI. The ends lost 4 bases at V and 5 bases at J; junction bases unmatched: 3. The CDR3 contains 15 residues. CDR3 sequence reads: CASSVRLAGGDTQYF. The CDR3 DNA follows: TGTGCCAGCAGTGTTAGACTAGCGGGAGGAGATACGCAGTATTTT.

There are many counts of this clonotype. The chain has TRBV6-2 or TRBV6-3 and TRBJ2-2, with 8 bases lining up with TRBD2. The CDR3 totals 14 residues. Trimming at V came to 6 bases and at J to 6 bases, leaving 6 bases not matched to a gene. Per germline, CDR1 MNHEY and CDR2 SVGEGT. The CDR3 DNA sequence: TGTGCCAGCAGGACGGGAGGGTCGGCCGGGGAGCTGTTTTTT. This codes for CASRTGGSAGELFF.

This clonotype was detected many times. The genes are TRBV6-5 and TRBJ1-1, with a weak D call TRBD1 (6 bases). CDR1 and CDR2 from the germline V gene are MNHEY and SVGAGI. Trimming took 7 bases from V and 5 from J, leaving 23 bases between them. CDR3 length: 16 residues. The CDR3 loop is CASITRGVSGRTEAFF. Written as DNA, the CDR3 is TGTGCCAGCATCACAAGGGGGGTCTCTGGGAGGACTGAAGCTTTCTTT.

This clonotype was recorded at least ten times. CDR3 sequence (DNA): TGTGCCAGCCGGGACGGCCACTACGAGCAGTACTTC. Translating gives CASRDGHYEQYF. The chain uses TRBV27 and TRBJ2-7, with D possibly called TRBD1 or TRBD2 (5 bases each). The V and J ends lost 8 bases and 3 bases respectively, with 11 bases between them. Germline values: CDR1 MNHEY, CDR2 SMNVEV (reference sequence). CDR3 length: 12 amino acids.

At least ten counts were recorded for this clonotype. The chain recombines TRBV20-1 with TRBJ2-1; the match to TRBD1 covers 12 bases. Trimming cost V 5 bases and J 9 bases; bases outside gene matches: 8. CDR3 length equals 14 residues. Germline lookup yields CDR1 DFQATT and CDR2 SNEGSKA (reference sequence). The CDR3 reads CSAARDRGQGEQFF. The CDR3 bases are TGCAGTGCTGCCCGGGACAGGGGGCAGGGTGAGCAGTTCTTC.

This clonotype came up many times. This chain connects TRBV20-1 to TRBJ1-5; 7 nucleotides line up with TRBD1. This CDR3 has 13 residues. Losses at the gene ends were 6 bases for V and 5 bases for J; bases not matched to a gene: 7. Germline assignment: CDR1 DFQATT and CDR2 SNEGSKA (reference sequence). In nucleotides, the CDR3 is TGCAGTGCAGACAGGGTCACGGATCAGCCCCAGCATTTT. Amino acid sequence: CSADRVTDQPQHF.